This T cell receptor beta chain appears in the sequencing data of a study of T-cell reconstitution after alpha-beta-depleted transplantation in children. Study-level findings and limits: Expanded clones from the graft, numbering several hundred, reportedly supplied alpha-beta T cells about two months after transplant. Certain patients had high TCRbeta diversity at day 60, and it came from recipient T cells and thymic progenitors that survived.

J gave up 7 bases and V 4 bases, and 7 bases lay outside the gene matches. Germline CDR1 is SGHNT and CDR2 is YYREEE (reference sequence). This CDR3 has 14 amino acids. On this clonotype: Its antigen is not identified.

For TCRbeta, the library was prepared with unique molecular identifiers. TCRdb passed the PCR reads through MiXCR, listing each CDR3 protein once. The sample includes approximately 520,000 distinct CDR3 sequences, approximately 10% of them seen just once. Source: PBMCs, mostly from graft donor cells, taken 180 days after TCRalphabeta/CD19-depleted stem cell transplant. The genes are TRBV5-4 and TRBJ2-1, with TRBD2 identical over 8 bases. This sequence originates from a female patient between 2 and 15 years old who had a stem cell transplant for aplastic anemia, so the T cells may come from the graft donor. The chain's CDR3 is CASSASGGRNEQFF. CDR3 DNA: TGTGCCAGCAGCGCGTCAGGCGGGAGGAATGAGCAGTTCTTC.